The present entry profiles one T cell receptor beta chain with its context. What it binds is not known. These data come from a study of OX40 agonist ivuxolimab in advanced cancers. Findings and limits, study-wide: In the expanded peripheral T cells, antigen specificity was never determined.

CDR1 SGHRS and CDR2 YFSETQ come from the germline V gene. CDR3 length equals 13 residues. V was pared by 3 bases and J by 3 bases, with 8 bases between. Sequencing used immunoSEQ multiplex PCR; TCRdb keeps in-frame clones, though not all of them. This sample has tens of thousands of clones, with about 78% found just once. The sequence was collected from an adult with an advanced solid tumor such as melanoma, head and neck, liver or kidney cancer. The material was CD4+ or CD8+ T cells sorted from blood, obtained in a trial of the OX40 agonist ivuxolimab. The chain uses TRBV5-1 and TRBJ2-3; D uncertain. The CDR3 spells CASSSGPTDTQYF. CDR3 bases: TGCGCCAGCAGCTCCGGACCGACAGATACGCAGTATTTT.